The clone carrying this T cell receptor beta chain was detected many times. The data were obtained in a study of T cells in Graves' hyperthyroidism and ophthalmopathy. TCR beta CDR3 sequences were amplified from RNA transcripts. The HTBI primer set served for first-round RT-PCR of the TCR CDR3. TCRdb fed the multiplex PCR reads into MiXCR, producing one record per CDR3 protein. The sample gives fewer than 750,000 distinct CDR3 sequences, more than 12% of which show up once; about 12% is in the top ten. V was trimmed by 5 bases and J by 9 bases, leaving 18 bases between them. Germline CDR1 and CDR2: MNHNS and SASEGT. The CDR3 is 14 amino acids. Cells are PBMCs isolated from roughly 9.2 ml of fresh blood.

This sequence was found in a woman aged 45 to 65 with Graves' ophthalmopathy. The genes are TRBV6-1 and TRBJ2-3, with a tentative D call TRBD2 (7 bases). The sample comprised blood. CDR3 residues: CASSPEGGGRTQYF. DNA for the CDR3: TGTGCCAGCAGTCCTGAGGGGGGGGGAAGGACGCAGTATTTT.